The 8 T cell receptor beta chains below all came from one sample that was sequenced in a study of Tregs in tolerant kidney transplant recipients (dated by TCRdb to about 2019). Libraries were constructed by the immunoSEQ multiplex PCR assay. TCRdb provides this immuneACCESS table in a form limited to in-frame rearrangements. Some clones are lacking; in checked studies, under half of them reflect an unresolved V gene, and why the rest are absent is not known. This sample comprises some 70,000 clones, roughly 92% of them detected only once. Jointly, the top ten make up about a tenth of the sample. The label giving this sample's time point can be read as: blood sample drawn before combined kidney and bone marrow transplant. Here the sequenced sample was CD8+ T cells from blood, taken before the transplant. These TCRs come from a human donor who received a combined kidney and bone marrow transplant.

The chain has TRBV2 and TRBJ2-2, with 9 bases aligning to TRBD2. Germline CDR1 reads SNHLY; CDR2 reads FYNNEI. V shed 3 bases and J 8 bases; nucleotides not matched to a gene: 10. This CDR3 has 16 residues. The CDR3: CASSERREGLIGELFF. CDR3 bases: TGTGCCAGCAGTGAGAGGCGGGAGGGCCTCATAGGGGAGCTGTTTTTT.

This clone showed up just once. The V gene is TRBV30, the J gene TRBJ1-3; TRBD1 might be the D (5 bases). Germline V gene lookup returns CDR1 GTSNPN and CDR2 SVGIG (reference sequence). Trimming left V 4 bases short and J 0 bases short, with 10 bases between. The CDR3 loop spans 14 amino acids. CDR3: CAWTAGDSGNTIYF. The CDR3 nucleotides read TGTGCCTGGACGGCGGGGGACTCTGGAAACACCATATATTTT.

V is TRBV7-9 and J is TRBJ1-1; D remains ambiguous. This CDR3 spans 15 amino acids. V was shortened by 5 bases and J by 1 base, with 14 bases between the two germline ends. The germline V gene encodes CDR1 SEHNR and CDR2 FQNEAQ (reference sequence). CDR3 nucleotide sequence: TGTGCCAGCAGCCCCCAGGACTCTAAGAACACTGAAGCTTTCTTT. It yields the protein CASSPQDSKNTEAFF.

The chain carries TRBV13 and TRBJ2-3, with TRBD2 matching over 16 bases. The CDR3 is 17 residues long. Looked up from germline, CDR1 is PRHDT and CDR2 is FYEKMQ (reference sequence). V shed 10 bases and J 1 base; nucleotides not matched to a gene: 8. CDR3 amino acids: CATAGTSGRGGTDTQYF. The DNA for the CDR3 is TGTGCCACCGCCGGGACTAGCGGGAGGGGGGGCACAGATACGCAGTATTTT.

This rearrangement joins TRBV27 to TRBJ1-4, with D maybe TRBD1 (6 bases). Germline CDR1 MNHEY, CDR2 SMNVEV (reference sequence). The ends were cut back, 7 bases at V and 8 bases at J, with 20 bases in the middle. This CDR3 is built from 15 residues. In DNA form, the CDR3 reads TGTGCCAGCAAAAGCTCCCAGGGGCGGTGGGAAAAACTGTTTTTT. Its translation is CASKSSQGRWEKLFF.

Concerning this clone: Other nucleotide sequences in the sample specify the same CDR3. The V call is TRBV19, the J call TRBJ2-7; D call uncertain. The V end was cut by 2 bases, the J end by 0 bases, with 8 bases between. This CDR3 comprises 14 residues. Germline values: CDR1 LNHDA, CDR2 SQIVND (reference sequence). The DNA of the CDR3 is TGTGCCAGTAGTATAACGGGTGGCTCCTACGAGCAGTACTTC. Its protein product is CASSITGGSYEQYF.

The chain links TRBV28 to TRBJ1-5; a possible D gene is TRBD1 (5 bases). Germline V gene data show CDR1 as MDHEN and CDR2 as SYDVKM. The ends were cut back, 6 bases at V and 1 base at J, with 13 bases in the middle. This CDR3 has 15 amino acids. CDR3 sequence: CASRSGSLSNQPQHF. The DNA of the CDR3 is TGTGCCAGCAGGTCAGGGTCCCTAAGCAATCAGCCCCAGCATTTT.

The gene calls are TRBV6-1 and TRBJ2-5; 11 bases align to TRBD2. The V segment lost 0 bases and the J segment 8 bases; nucleotides outside the gene matches: 11. Germline V gene sequence: CDR1 MNHNS, CDR2 SASEGT. The CDR3 length is 17 residues. DNA for the CDR3: TGTGCCAGCAGTGAAGCCTCCGGGACTAGCGGCTTCAGTACCCAGTACTTC. It specifies CASSEASGTSGFSTQYF.